The clone carrying this T cell receptor beta chain was counted at least ten times. Trimming took off 2 bases at V and 11 bases at J, with 9 bases between the two ends. CDR3 length: 11 amino acids. Per germline, CDR1 SGHTA and CDR2 FQGNSA. Each individual donor underwent a draw of approximately 9.8 milliliters of peripheral blood. The second PCR ran roughly 6 to 11 cycles with a sample-barcoded 5' primer and J-beta primers. Each sample yielded at least 3 million CDR3-containing paired-end reads. One entry per CDR3 protein results from TCRdb running MiXCR on the 5' RACE reads. This repertoire shows 550,000 to 800,000 distinct CDR3 sequences, 20% to 25% found once; its top ten account for more than 3%. This record comes from a study of blood T cells in healthy people across ages.

The chain uses TRBV7-2 and TRBJ2-5; D gene unclear. This sequence originates from a man between 65 and 85 years old in good health. The sample comprised blood. The CDR3 DNA is TGTGCCAGCAGCTTAACAACTCGGCAGTACTTC. Protein sequence: CASSLTTRQYF. Variable domain in full (rest from reference TRBV7-2 and TRBJ2-5): GAGVSQSPSNKVTEKGKDVELRCDPISGHTALYWYRQSLGQGLEFLIYFQGNSAPDKSGLPSDRFSAERTGGSVSTLTIQRTQQEDSAVYLCASSLTTRQYFGPGTRLLVL.